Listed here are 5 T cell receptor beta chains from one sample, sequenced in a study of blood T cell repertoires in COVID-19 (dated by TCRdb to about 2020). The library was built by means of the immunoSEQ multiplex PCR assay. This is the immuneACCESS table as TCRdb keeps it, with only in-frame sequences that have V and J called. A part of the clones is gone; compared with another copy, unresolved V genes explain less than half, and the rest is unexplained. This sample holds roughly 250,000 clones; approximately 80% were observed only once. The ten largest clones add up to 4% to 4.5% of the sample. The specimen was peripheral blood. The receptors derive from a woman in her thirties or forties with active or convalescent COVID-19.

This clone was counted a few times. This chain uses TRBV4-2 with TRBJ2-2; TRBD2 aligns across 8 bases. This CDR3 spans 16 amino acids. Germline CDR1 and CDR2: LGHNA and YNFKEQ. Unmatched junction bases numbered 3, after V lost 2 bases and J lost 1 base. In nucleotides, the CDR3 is TGTGCCAGCAGCCAACCCGCGGGGGGGAACACCGGGGAGCTGTTTTTT. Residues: CASSQPAGGNTGELFF.

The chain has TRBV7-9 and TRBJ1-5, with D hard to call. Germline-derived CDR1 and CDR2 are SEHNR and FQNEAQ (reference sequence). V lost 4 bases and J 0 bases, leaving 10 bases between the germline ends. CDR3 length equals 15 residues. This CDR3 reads CASSSREDSNQPQHF. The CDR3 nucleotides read TGTGCCAGCAGCTCGAGGGAGGATAGCAATCAGCCCCAGCATTTT.

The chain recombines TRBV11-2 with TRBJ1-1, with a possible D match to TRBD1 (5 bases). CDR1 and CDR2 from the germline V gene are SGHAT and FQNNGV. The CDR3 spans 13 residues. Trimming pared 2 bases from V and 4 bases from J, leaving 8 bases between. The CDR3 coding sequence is TGTGCCAGCAGCTTACAGGGTTTCACTGAAGCTTTCTTT. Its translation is CASSLQGFTEAFF.

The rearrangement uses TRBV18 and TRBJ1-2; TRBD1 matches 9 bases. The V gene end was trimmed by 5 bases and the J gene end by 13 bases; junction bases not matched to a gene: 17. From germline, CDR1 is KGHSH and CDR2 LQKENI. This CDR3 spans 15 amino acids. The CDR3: CASSNTAAGQGVLTF. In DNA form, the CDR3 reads TGTGCCAGCTCAAACACAGCCGCGGGACAGGGTGTTCTCACCTTC. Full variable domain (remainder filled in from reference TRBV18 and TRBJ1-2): NAGVMQNPRHLVRRRGQEARLRCSPMKGHSHVYWYRQLPEEGLKFMVYLQKENIIDESGMPKERFSAEFPKEGPSILRIQQVVRGDSAAYFCASSNTAAGQGVLTFGSGTRLTVV.

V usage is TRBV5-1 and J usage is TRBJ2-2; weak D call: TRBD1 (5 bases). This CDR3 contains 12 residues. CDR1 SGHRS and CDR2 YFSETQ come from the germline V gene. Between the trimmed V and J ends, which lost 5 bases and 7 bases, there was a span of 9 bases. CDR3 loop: CASRQAGGELFF. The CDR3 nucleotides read TGCGCCAGCAGACAGGCCGGCGGGGAGCTGTTTTTT.